Listed below are T cell receptor beta chains from one sample, sequenced in a study of shared clonotypes between healthy human individuals. Clones were sequenced by immunoSEQ multiplex PCR, and TCRdb holds only the in-frame ones, with some missing. The sample includes a few million clones, 93% of them seen just once. The sample comprised naive CD4+ T cells from PBMCs. The receptors were gathered from a young man in good health. Some clones in this sample may be carry-over from other donors' samples. CDR3s include the opening cysteine and the closing phenylalanine or tryptophan. A D gene is named only where the DNA matches it firmly. Clone size appears in some rows only: once, few, many, or a class for an expanded clone.

d_gene: TRBD1
abundance: .
v_gene: TRBV2
j_gene: TRBJ2-4
CDR3aa: CASLWGQGDIQYF
CDR3nt: TGTGCCAGCCTTTGGGGGCAGGGGGACATTCAGTACTTC

d_gene: TRBD1
abundance: .
v_gene: TRBV2
j_gene: TRBJ2-1
CDR3aa: CASSGTGGLSGNEQFF
CDR3nt: TGTGCCAGCAGTGGGACAGGGGGCCTCTCGGGAAATGAGCAGTTCTTC

d_gene: TRBD1
abundance: .
v_gene: TRBV19
j_gene: TRBJ1-4
CDR3aa: CASSHDRVFSTNEKLFF
CDR3nt: TGTGCCAGTAGCCACGACAGGGTGTTTTCAACTAATGAAAAACTGTTTTTT

d_gene: TRBD2
abundance: .
v_gene: TRBV7-2
j_gene: TRBJ2-7
CDR3aa: CASSLGLASVYEQYF
CDR3nt: TGTGCCAGCAGCCTTGGACTAGCTTCTGTATACGAGCAGTACTTC

d_gene: TRBD2
abundance: .
v_gene: TRBV5-4
j_gene: TRBJ2-1
CDR3aa: CASSLSSGNNEQFF
CDR3nt: TGTGCCAGCAGCTTGTCTAGCGGAAACAATGAGCAGTTCTTC

d_gene: .
abundance: .
v_gene: TRBV6-5
j_gene: TRBJ1-2
CDR3aa: CASSYDTLSGYTF
CDR3nt: TGTGCCAGCAGTTACGACACTCTCTCTGGCTACACCTTC

d_gene: .
abundance: .
v_gene: TRBV5-8
j_gene: TRBJ2-7
CDR3aa: CASSSHSGADSEQYF
CDR3nt: TGTGCCAGCAGCTCACATAGTGGGGCCGATTCCGAGCAGTACTTC

d_gene: .
abundance: .
v_gene: TRBV5-4
j_gene: TRBJ2-3
CDR3aa: CASHHGGRVVTDTQYF
CDR3nt: TGTGCCAGCCATCATGGGGGTCGGGTGGTCACAGATACGCAGTATTTT

d_gene: TRBD1
abundance: .
v_gene: TRBV7-3
j_gene: TRBJ1-2
CDR3aa: CASSSDRGYGYTF
CDR3nt: TGTGCCAGCAGCTCCGACAGGGGCTATGGCTACACCTTC

d_gene: TRBD1
abundance: .
v_gene: TRBV5-1
j_gene: TRBJ1-1
CDR3aa: CASSSQGGGGTEAFF
CDR3nt: TGCGCCAGCAGCAGTCAAGGGGGCGGGGGCACTGAAGCTTTCTTT

d_gene: .
abundance: .
v_gene: TRBV6-1
j_gene: TRBJ2-3
CDR3aa: CASSDGQDSSGTDTQYF
CDR3nt: TGTGCCAGCAGTGACGGGCAGGACTCTAGTGGCACAGATACGCAGTATTTT

d_gene: .
abundance: .
v_gene: TRBV6-6
j_gene: TRBJ2-7
CDR3aa: CASSYSGIYEQYF
CDR3nt: TGTGCCAGCAGTTACTCGGGGATCTACGAGCAGTACTTC

d_gene: .
abundance: .
v_gene: TRBV27
j_gene: TRBJ2-2
CDR3aa: CASSSQGILSGELFF
CDR3nt: TGTGCCAGCAGTTCACAGGGAATTTTATCCGGGGAGCTGTTTTTT

d_gene: TRBD1
abundance: .
v_gene: TRBV18
j_gene: TRBJ2-5
CDR3aa: CASSLFTGVSSETQYF
CDR3nt: TGTGCCAGCTCACTCTTTACAGGGGTGAGTTCGGAGACCCAGTACTTC

d_gene: .
abundance: once
v_gene: TRBV5-5
j_gene: TRBJ2-2
CDR3aa: CASSLVSWGTGELFF
CDR3nt: TGTGCCAGCAGCTTGGTTTCGTGGGGTACCGGGGAGCTGTTTTTT

d_gene: TRBD2
abundance: once
v_gene: TRBV6-1
j_gene: TRBJ2-7
CDR3aa: CASMERASGQYEQYF
CDR3nt: TGTGCCAGCATGGAGAGGGCTAGCGGGCAATACGAGCAGTACTTC

d_gene: .
abundance: .
v_gene: TRBV5-1
j_gene: TRBJ2-2
CDR3aa: CASSVLNTGELFF
CDR3nt: TGCGCCAGCAGCGTCCTGAACACCGGGGAGCTGTTTTTT

d_gene: TRBD2
abundance: .
v_gene: TRBV11-1
j_gene: TRBJ2-1
CDR3aa: CASSQRLAVSYNEQFF
CDR3nt: TGTGCCAGCAGCCAAAGACTAGCGGTGTCCTACAATGAGCAGTTCTTC